This TCR beta chain comes out of a study of blood T cell repertoires in COVID-19. As for the study in general: Whether acute or convalescent, the COVID-19 samples came from the United States, Italy and Spain. The analysed material was cDNA or gDNA that came from T cells, B-cell-depleted T cells, or PBMCs.

Original processing methods: The authors estimated nucleated cell counts from reference gene primer amplification. The data were produced by immunoSEQ multiplex PCR, yet TCRdb's version contains in-frame clones alone and is incomplete. Clone size and the V and J calls come from that table; the DNA yielded D and trimming. The table lists 35,000 to 45,000 clones, 79% of them singletons. The CDR3 totals 11 residues. Unmatched junction bases numbered 4, after V lost 7 bases and J lost 8 bases. From germline, CDR1 is SQVTM and CDR2 ANQGSEA. The gene calls are TRBV29-1 and TRBJ1-2, with TRBD1 matching over 10 bases. The specimen was peripheral blood. The source is a woman of 80 years or more with acute or convalescent COVID-19. The CDR3 nucleotides are TGCAGCGCAGGACAGGGGGTAGGCTACACCTTC. This translates into CSAGQGVGYTF. Full variable domain (remainder filled in from reference TRBV29-1 and TRBJ1-2): SAVISQKPSRDICQRGTSLTIQCQVDSQVTMMFWYRQQPGQSLTLIATANQGSEATYESGFVIDKFPISRPNLTFSTLTVSNMSPEDSSIYLCSAGQGVGYTFGSGTRLTVV.